This T cell receptor beta chain is from a study of technical replicates of blood from a few donors. Method: immunoSEQ multiplex PCR; TCRdb's copy keeps in-frame clones and lacks some. The profile shows just under 85,000 clones, around nine tenths of them singletons. Trimming at V came to 1 base and at J to 0 bases, leaving 12 bases not matched to a gene. The CDR3 has 19 residues. The germline gives CDR1 SGHDT, CDR2 YYEEEE. The source of this sequence is a human donor in good health. The chain has TRBV5-6 and TRBJ2-1, with 8 bases fitting TRBD1. The sequenced material came from T cells isolated from PBMCs. The DNA of the CDR3 is TGTGCCAGCAGCTTGACAAAACAGGGGGGTGCGTTCTCCTACAATGAGCAGTTCTTC. This codes for CASSLTKQGGAFSYNEQFF. Using reference TRBV5-6 and TRBJ2-1 for the parts outside the CDR3, the full variable domain is DAGVTQSPTHLIKTRGQQVTLRCSPKSGHDTVSWYQQALGQGPQFIFQYYEEEERQRGNFPDRFSGHQFPNYSSELNVNALLLGDSALYLCASSLTKQGGAFSYNEQFFGPGTRLTVL.